Shown below are 28 T cell receptor beta chains from a single sample sequenced in a study of control samples from healthy donors and cancer patients. Assay used: immunoSEQ multiplex PCR; TCRdb lists only in-frame clones, some missing. The sample includes 130,000 to 150,000 clones, about 95% of them seen just once. Sequenced input: PBMCs. These TCRs come from a man aged 55 to 70 with colorectal cancer.

This clone occurred a few times. This chain uses TRBV30 with TRBJ1-5; the match to TRBD1 covers 9 bases. CDR1 GTSNPN and CDR2 SVGIG come from the germline V gene (reference sequence). The CDR3 consists of 15 residues. V shed 2 bases and J 6 bases; nucleotides not matched to a gene: 8. The CDR3 nucleotides are TGTGCCTGGAGTCTGAGGGACAGGGATTTTCAGCCCCAGCATTTT. Encoded protein: CAWSLRDRDFQPQHF.

The chain has TRBV21-1 and TRBJ2-1; TRBD1, as called in the table, went unchecked against the DNA. TRBV21-1 is a pseudogene segment. This CDR3 comprises 16 residues. The CDR3 here is CASSKSPTGGYNEQFF. The CDR3 DNA is TGTGCCAGCAGCAAATCGCCGACAGGGGGGTACAATGAGCAGTTCTTC.

This chain connects TRBV30 to TRBJ1-3; maybe TRBD1 (6 bases). The CDR3 is 13 residues long. Trimming removed 4 bases at V and 2 bases at J, with 9 bases between. The V gene's germline CDR1 is GTSNPN and CDR2 SVGIG (reference sequence). The CDR3 nucleotides are TGTGCCTGGACCGGGGGGCCTGGAAACACCATATATTTT. Protein product: CAWTGGPGNTIYF.

The chain is built from TRBV5-1 and TRBJ2-7; TRBD2 matches at 8 bases. V shed 0 bases and J 3 bases; nucleotides not matched to a gene: 5. CDR3 size: 15 residues. The V gene's germline CDR1 is SGHRS and CDR2 YFSETQ. The CDR3 region is CASSLGGGSVYEQYF. The CDR3 coding sequence is TGCGCCAGCAGCTTGGGCGGGGGGTCTGTCTACGAGCAGTACTTC.

The genes are TRBV27 and TRBJ2-7; D might be TRBD1 or TRBD2, each matching 5 bases. Trimming took off 6 bases at V and 7 bases at J, with 16 bases between the two ends. The CDR3 runs to 13 residues. Germline CDR1 MNHEY, CDR2 SMNVEV (reference sequence). The CDR3 region is CASSPVGVREQYF. As DNA, the CDR3 is TGTGCCAGCAGCCCCGTGGGGGTGAGAGAGCAGTACTTC.

V is TRBV18 and J is TRBJ2-5, with D hard to call. V was trimmed by 0 bases and J by 5 bases, leaving 10 bases between them. In germline, CDR1 is KGHSH, CDR2 LQKENI. The length of the CDR3 is 14 residues. The CDR3 is CASSPPESVETQYF. CDR3 DNA sequence: TGTGCCAGCTCACCACCGGAATCGGTGGAGACCCAGTACTTC.

The gene calls are TRBV5-6 and TRBJ1-3; 8 nucleotides agree with TRBD1. V was clipped by 4 bases and J by 4 bases; unmatched bases: 7. CDR3 length equals 15 residues. Germline values: CDR1 SGHDT, CDR2 YYEEEE. CDR3 residues: CASSTGTGGGNTIYF. The CDR3 DNA reads TGTGCCAGCAGCACCGGGACAGGTGGGGGAAACACCATATATTTT.

The chain recombines TRBV6-5 with TRBJ2-2; TRBD1 matches 7 bases. Per the germline V gene, CDR1 is MNHEY and CDR2 is SVGAGI. This CDR3 comprises 14 residues. V lost 9 bases to trimming and J lost 0 bases; unmatched junction nucleotides: 4. In nucleotides, the CDR3 is TGTGCCAGTTGGACAGGAGCGAACACCGGGGAGCTGTTTTTT. Translating it yields CASWTGANTGELFF.

The V call is TRBV12-3 or TRBV12-4, the J call TRBJ2-4, with D tentatively TRBD1 (5 bases). The CDR3 consists of 12 residues. V was shortened by 0 bases and J by 8 bases, with 5 bases between the two germline ends. The CDR3 DNA is TGTGCCAGCAGTTTAGCAGGGGACATTCAGTACTTC. Residues: CASSLAGDIQYF.

This clone was seen once. The rearrangement links TRBV3-1 (or the pseudogene TRBV3-2) to TRBJ2-5; the D gene could be TRBD1 or TRBD2 (5 bases each). The CDR3 extends over 15 amino acids. Trimming shortened V by 3 bases and J by 2 bases, and 13 bases separated the two germline ends. CDR1 and CDR2 (germline): LGHDT, YNNKEL (reference sequence). The chain's CDR3 is CASSHRGRTQETQYF. The CDR3, as DNA: TGTGCCAGCAGCCACCGGGGACGTACACAAGAGACCCAGTACTTC.

This chain links TRBV19 with TRBJ2-2, with 8 bases lining up with TRBD1. CDR1 LNHDA and CDR2 SQIVND come from the germline V gene (reference sequence). This CDR3 has 15 residues. Trimming removed 0 bases from V and 7 bases from J; junction bases left unmatched: 4. CDR3 loop: CASSIEDREDGELFF. CDR3 nucleotides: TGTGCCAGTAGTATAGAGGACAGGGAGGACGGGGAGCTGTTTTTT.

The rearrangement uses TRBV11-2 and TRBJ1-2; 8 bases are a match to TRBD1. J lost 8 bases, V lost 5 bases, and 22 bases had no gene match. CDR3 length equals 18 residues. Germline CDR1 SGHAT, CDR2 FQNNGV. CDR3 DNA: TGTGCCAGCAGCGAAAGGCAGTGGGGGAGGCAGGGGGCTTCAGGCTACACCTTC. It codes for CASSERQWGRQGASGYTF.

V gene TRBV5-1 combines with J gene TRBJ2-3; no clear D gene. The CDR3 covers 15 residues. V lost 2 bases and J lost 5, with 15 bases in between. In germline, CDR1 is SGHRS, CDR2 YFSETQ. The CDR3 DNA follows: TGCGCCAGCAGCTTTTCTTCACAGTCCAAAGATACGCAGTATTTT. It is translated as CASSFSSQSKDTQYF.

V gene TRBV12-3 or TRBV12-4 combines with J gene TRBJ2-1; a possible D gene is TRBD2 (5 bases). V was pared by 5 bases and J by 9 bases, with 11 bases between. The CDR3 has 12 amino acids. The CDR3 is CASSPHGGEQFF. In DNA form, the CDR3 reads TGTGCCAGCAGTCCACACGGAGGTGAGCAGTTCTTC.

The genes are TRBV4-3 and TRBJ1-1, with D maybe TRBD1 (6 bases). Germline values: CDR1 LGHNA, CDR2 YSLEER. The length of the CDR3 is 15 residues. Trimming stripped 0 bases from V and 6 bases from J, with 14 bases between. This chain's CDR3 is CASSQDWHREAEAFF. The CDR3, as DNA: TGCGCCAGCAGCCAAGATTGGCACAGGGAGGCTGAAGCTTTCTTT.

The chain uses TRBV4-3 and TRBJ1-2, with 9 nucleotides matching TRBD1. V dropped 1 base and J dropped 7; count of bases not matched to a gene: 7. The CDR3 extends over 15 amino acids. Germline V gene data show CDR1 as LGHNA and CDR2 as YSLEER. In DNA, the CDR3 is TGCGCCAGCAGCCAAGGGACAGGGGTCTTTACTGGCTACACCTTC. Its translation is CASSQGTGVFTGYTF.

The genes are TRBV7-2 and TRBJ2-5; the D is unclear. The CDR3 sequence is 13 residues long. Germline-derived CDR1 and CDR2 are SGHTA and FQGNSA. Trimming stripped 2 bases from V and 5 bases from J, with 9 bases between. The CDR3 nucleotides are TGTGCCAGCAGCTTAAGGGTTGTGGAGACCCAGTACTTC. Residues: CASSLRVVETQYF.

This rearrangement joins TRBV12-3 or TRBV12-4 to TRBJ2-7, with D possibly TRBD1 on 5 matching bases. V lost 5 bases, J lost 5 bases, and 10 bases lay in between. This CDR3 has 12 amino acids. The CDR3: CASSQRGNEQYF. The CDR3 DNA follows: TGTGCCAGCAGTCAAAGGGGAAACGAGCAGTACTTC.

V is TRBV6-5 and J is TRBJ2-1, with a tentative D call TRBD1 (6 bases). The CDR3 is 14 residues long. CDR1 is MNHEY, CDR2 SVGAGI, per germline. With 6 bases removed from V and 4 bases from J, the gap between germline ends came to 13 bases. As DNA, the CDR3 is TGTGCCAGCAGAAATCCGGACAGATACAATGAGCAGTTCTTC. Its protein is CASRNPDRYNEQFF.

The rearrangement joins TRBV28 to TRBJ1-5; tentative D call: TRBD1 (6 bases). This CDR3 is built from 15 residues. CDR1 MDHEN and CDR2 SYDVKM come from the germline V gene. Trimming removed 6 bases from V and 5 bases from J, with 17 bases in between. In DNA, the CDR3 is TGTGCCAGCAGCACTTCGGGGGGCAGCTATCAGCCCCAGCATTTT. Translation gives CASSTSGGSYQPQHF.

The chain carries TRBV18 and TRBJ1-3; no reliable D call. The CDR3 contains 14 residues. V gave up 3 bases and J gave up 0 bases, with 6 bases separating them. Germline loops: CDR1 KGHSH, CDR2 LQKENI. CDR3 in amino acids: CASSPLSSGNTIYF. CDR3 nucleotide sequence: TGTGCCAGCTCACCCCTGAGCTCTGGAAACACCATATATTTT.

The sample holds one count of this clone. This rearrangement joins TRBV30 to TRBJ1-1; TRBD1 matches 8 bases. The CDR3 spans 13 residues. V lost 2 bases and J lost 4; bases outside the gene matches: 3. CDR1 is GTSNPN and CDR2 is SVGIG in the germline V gene (reference sequence). The CDR3 sequence: CAWSQGATTEAFF. In DNA form, the CDR3 reads TGTGCCTGGAGTCAGGGGGCGACCACTGAAGCTTTCTTT.

This clone was counted once. The CDR3 is CASSLDRGPATGNTIYF. The CDR3 DNA sequence: TGTGCCAGCAGCTTGGATAGGGGGCCCGCGACTGGAAACACCATATATTTT. The genes are TRBV5-4 and TRBJ1-3; 7 bases fit TRBD1. This CDR3 has 17 amino acids. In germline, CDR1 is SGHNT, CDR2 YYREEE (reference sequence). Trimming removed 0 bases from V and 2 bases from J; junction bases left unmatched: 8.

This chain uses TRBV3-1 (or the pseudogene TRBV3-2) with TRBJ1-2, with 10 bases matching TRBD1. CDR1 and CDR2 from the germline V gene are LGHDT and YNNKEL (reference sequence). CDR3 length: 16 amino acids. The trim removed 4 bases at V and 7 bases at J, leaving 12 bases unmatched. The DNA for the CDR3 is TGTGCCAGCAGCCCGTACGGGACAGGGGCTTTTGGTGGCTACACCTTC. Its protein is CASSPYGTGAFGGYTF.

The chain links TRBV28 to TRBJ1-3; D not resolved. Looked up from germline, CDR1 is MDHEN and CDR2 is SYDVKM. The V and J ends lost 3 bases and 1 base respectively, with 10 bases between them. The CDR3 extends over 15 amino acids. This CDR3 is CASSLGSSSGNTIYF. CDR3 nucleotide sequence: TGTGCCAGCAGTTTGGGCTCGAGTTCTGGAAACACCATATATTTT.

This sequence joins TRBV2 and TRBJ2-4; 9 bases align to TRBD2. The CDR3 sequence is 16 residues long. V lost 2 bases and J lost 0; bases outside the gene matches: 2. CDR1 is SNHLY, CDR2 FYNNEI, per germline. The CDR3 protein is CASSELAGLAKNIQYF. In DNA, the CDR3 is TGTGCCAGCAGTGAACTAGCGGGGTTAGCCAAAAACATTCAGTACTTC. The variable domain in full, completed from reference TRBV2 and TRBJ2-4, reads EPEVTQTPSHQVTQMGQEVILRCVPISNHLYFYWYRQILGQKVEFLVSFYNNEISEKSEIFDDQFSVERPDGSNFTLKIRSTKLEDSAMYFCASSELAGLAKNIQYFGAGTRLSVL.

V usage is TRBV11-2 and J usage is TRBJ2-7; 9 bases align to TRBD1. V was clipped by 5 bases and J by 6 bases; unmatched bases: 5. CDR1 and CDR2 from the germline V gene are SGHAT and FQNNGV. This CDR3 comprises 13 residues. Here the CDR3 reads CASSRDRAREQYF. The CDR3 DNA reads TGTGCCAGCAGCCGGGACAGGGCGCGCGAGCAGTACTTC. The variable domain in full, with the rest retrieved from reference TRBV11-2 and TRBJ2-7, is EAGVAQSPRYKIIEKRQSVAFWCNPISGHATLYWYQQILGQGPKLLIQFQNNGVVDDSQLPKDRFSAERLKGVDSTLKIQPAKLEDSAVYLCASSRDRAREQYFGPGTRLTVT.

This clone was seen just once. The rearrangement links TRBV5-5 to TRBJ1-5; TRBD1 is a possible D gene (5 bases). Per germline, CDR1 SGHKS and CDR2 YYEKEE (reference sequence). V lost 3 bases and J 0 bases, leaving 10 bases between the germline ends. The CDR3 sequence is 15 residues long. Here the CDR3 reads CASSWGQISNQPQHF. CDR3 nucleotides: TGTGCCAGCAGCTGGGGCCAGATTAGCAATCAGCCCCAGCATTTT. The variable domain in full, with the rest retrieved from reference TRBV5-5 and TRBJ1-5, is DAGVTQSPTHLIKTRGQQVTLRCSPISGHKSVSWYQQVLGQGPQFIFQYYEKEERGRGNFPDRFSARQFPNYSSELNVNALLLGDSALYLCASSWGQISNQPQHFGDGTRLSIL.